These 10 T cell receptor beta chains originate from one sample sequenced in a study of T cells in Graves' hyperthyroidism and ophthalmopathy. Amplification targeted TCR beta CDR3 regions from RNA transcripts. Using the HTBI primer set, a first-round RT-PCR was run on the TCR CDR3. Each CDR3 protein gets one entry after TCRdb re-called the multiplex PCR reads with MiXCR. The data contain about 480,000 distinct CDR3 sequences, around a fifth of them singletons. The sequencing sample was made of blood. The receptor set was obtained from a woman aged 70 to 79 with Graves' ophthalmopathy.

Worth noting for this clonotype: Mismatch with germline at one junction end may stem from a read error. The chain joins TRBV19 to TRBJ1-2; D not certain. Germline lookup yields CDR1 LNHDA and CDR2 SQIVND (reference sequence). The CDR3 loop spans 13 amino acids. The CDR3 sequence: CASSLDLDYGYTF. The CDR3 DNA is TGTGCCAGTAGTCTAGACTTAGACTATGGCTACACCTTC.

Ten or more counts support this clonotype. The chain has TRBV28 and TRBJ1-5; D ambiguous. The length of the CDR3 is 16 residues. Per the germline V gene, CDR1 is MDHEN and CDR2 is SYDVKM. Trimming stripped 1 base from V and 2 bases from J, with 12 bases between. The CDR3 DNA is TGTGCCAGCAGTTTATCGGCGGGAAGTGGCAATCAGCCCCAGCATTTT. Translated, it gives CASSLSAGSGNQPQHF.

This clonotype was observed a handful of times. V and J are TRBV20-1 and TRBJ2-5; 11 positions match TRBD2. There are 17 residues in the CDR3. The trim removed 3 bases at V and 3 bases at J, leaving 12 bases unmatched. The germline V gene has CDR1 DFQATT and CDR2 SNEGSKA (reference sequence). The CDR3 coding sequence is TGCAGTGCTAGTGCATCCCGGGGACTAGCGGTAAAAGAGACCCAGTACTTC. Its protein product is CSASASRGLAVKETQYF.

The CDR3 sequence is CASSQRGGRGATNYGYTF. DNA of the CDR3: TGTGCCAGCAGCCAACGGGGAGGACGGGGAGCCACTAACTATGGCTACACCTTC. The chain combines TRBV3-1 with TRBJ1-2; D is uncertain. Trimming took 2 bases from V and 0 from J, leaving 19 bases between them. The V gene's germline CDR1 is LGHDT and CDR2 YNNKEL (reference sequence). CDR3 length: 18 residues.

At least ten counts were recorded for this clonotype. CDR3 loop: CASSRPSRYEQYF. CDR3 DNA sequence: TGTGCCAGCAGCCGACCCAGTCGTTACGAGCAGTACTTC. This chain connects TRBV7-2 to TRBJ2-7; D gene unclear. The CDR3 has 13 residues. Germline V gene data show CDR1 as SGHTA and CDR2 as FQGNSA. With 5 bases removed from V and 4 bases from J, the gap between germline ends came to 12 bases.

This clonotype occurred many times. This sequence joins TRBV6-2 or TRBV6-3 and TRBJ2-7; 12 bases align to TRBD1. The CDR3 sequence is 15 residues long. Losses at the gene ends were 5 bases for V and 5 bases for J; bases not matched to a gene: 7. Germline CDR1 reads MNHEY; CDR2 reads SVGEGT. The CDR3 coding sequence is TGTGCCAGCAGTCCCCCGGGACAGGGGGCCCACGAGCAGTACTTC. Protein: CASSPPGQGAHEQYF.

There are a few counts of this clonotype. The J gene is TRBJ1-6, the V gene TRBV6-1, with D unresolved. This CDR3 spans 16 amino acids. Trimming removed 2 bases from V and 0 bases from J, with 8 bases in between. Per germline, CDR1 MNHNS and CDR2 SASEGT. In DNA, the CDR3 is TGTGCCAGCAGTGAATTGTTGAGCTCCTATAATTCACCCCTCCACTTT. It encodes CASSELLSSYNSPLHF.

This clonotype showed up just once. This chain joins TRBV11-2 and TRBJ1-4, with D possibly matching TRBD1 (5 bases). The CDR3 is 13 amino acids. The germline V gene has CDR1 SGHAT and CDR2 FQNNGV. V was clipped by 6 bases and J by 8 bases, with 13 bases between them. The CDR3: CASSDGGGEKLFF. In DNA form, the CDR3 reads TGTGCCAGCAGTGACGGGGGGGGGGAAAAACTGTTTTTT.

This clonotype was counted ten times or more. The V call is TRBV11-3, the J call TRBJ2-1, with D possibly being TRBD2 (5 bases). The CDR3 totals 15 residues. The V gene lost 5 bases and the J gene lost 0 bases, with 11 bases spanning the gap. Germline CDR1 and CDR2: SGHNT and YENEEA. The CDR3 spells CASSRTGSSYNEQFF. Here the CDR3 DNA reads TGTGCCAGCAGCCGGACTGGAAGCTCCTACAATGAGCAGTTCTTC.

The chain couples TRBV9 to TRBJ2-7; TRBD1 agrees at 10 bases. V gave up 0 bases and J gave up 5 bases; unmatched junction bases: 8. This CDR3 is 16 amino acids long. CDR1 and CDR2 from the germline V gene are SGDLS and YYNGEE. CDR3 loop: CASSVVPDRGIHEQYF. The CDR3 nucleotides are TGTGCCAGCAGCGTAGTTCCGGACAGGGGGATCCACGAGCAGTACTTC.